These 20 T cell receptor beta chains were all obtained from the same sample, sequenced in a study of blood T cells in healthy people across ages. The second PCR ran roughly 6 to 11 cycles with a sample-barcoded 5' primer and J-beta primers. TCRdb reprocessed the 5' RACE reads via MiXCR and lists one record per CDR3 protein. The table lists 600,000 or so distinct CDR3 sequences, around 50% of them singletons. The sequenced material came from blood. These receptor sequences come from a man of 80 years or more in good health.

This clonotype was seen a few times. CDR3 sequence reads: CASSLDRLNTEAFF. CDR3 nucleotide sequence: TGTGCCAGCAGTCTGGACAGGCTGAATACTGAAGCTTTCTTT. V usage is TRBV21-1 and J usage is TRBJ1-1; the tabulated D call, TRBD1, remains unverified against the DNA. TRBV21-1 is an annotated pseudogene. The CDR3 has 14 residues.

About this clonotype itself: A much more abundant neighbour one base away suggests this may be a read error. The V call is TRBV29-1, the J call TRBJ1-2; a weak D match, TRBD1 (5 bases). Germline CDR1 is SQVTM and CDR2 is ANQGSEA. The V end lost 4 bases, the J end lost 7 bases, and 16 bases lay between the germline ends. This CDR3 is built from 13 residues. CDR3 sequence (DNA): TGCAGCGTTGGGGGAACGGGACCACGTGGCTACACCTTC. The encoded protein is CSVGGTGPRGYTF. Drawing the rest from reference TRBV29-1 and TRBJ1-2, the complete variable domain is SAVISQKPSRDICQRGTSLTIQCQVDSQVTMMFWYRQQPGQSLTLIATANQGSEATYESGFVIDKFPISRPNLTFSTLTVSNMSPEDSSIYLCSVGGTGPRGYTFGSGTRLTVV.

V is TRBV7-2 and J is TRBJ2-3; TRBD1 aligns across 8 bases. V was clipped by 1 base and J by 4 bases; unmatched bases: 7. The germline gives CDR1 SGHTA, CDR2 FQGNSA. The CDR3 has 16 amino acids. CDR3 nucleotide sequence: TGTGCCAGCAGCTTAGGACAGGGGTCGGTCGCAGATACGCAGTATTTT. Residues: CASSLGQGSVADTQYF.

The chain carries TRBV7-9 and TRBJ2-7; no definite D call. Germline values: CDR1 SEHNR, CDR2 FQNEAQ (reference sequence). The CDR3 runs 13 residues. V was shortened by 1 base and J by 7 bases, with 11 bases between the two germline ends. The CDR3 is CASSLVIRNEQYF. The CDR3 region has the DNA TGTGCCAGCAGCTTAGTGATTAGGAATGAGCAGTACTTC.

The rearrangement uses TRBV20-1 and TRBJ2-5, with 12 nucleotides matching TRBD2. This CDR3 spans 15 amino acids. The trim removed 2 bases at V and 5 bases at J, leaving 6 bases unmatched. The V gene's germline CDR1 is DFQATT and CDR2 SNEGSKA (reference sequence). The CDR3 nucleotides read TGCAGTGCTAGACTAGCGGGAGGGCCTTTGGAGACCCAGTACTTC. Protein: CSARLAGGPLETQYF.

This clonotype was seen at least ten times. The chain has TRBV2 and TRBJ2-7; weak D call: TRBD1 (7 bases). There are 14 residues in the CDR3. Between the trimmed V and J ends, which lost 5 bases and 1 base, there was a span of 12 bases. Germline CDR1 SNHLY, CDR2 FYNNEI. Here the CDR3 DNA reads TGTGCCAGCAGTTTACAGGGGAGGTCCTACGAGCAGTACTTC. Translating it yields CASSLQGRSYEQYF.

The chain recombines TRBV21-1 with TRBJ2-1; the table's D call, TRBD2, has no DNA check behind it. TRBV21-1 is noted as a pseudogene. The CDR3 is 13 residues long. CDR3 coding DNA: TGTGCCGGCGGGACTAGCGGCCCCCCTAGGCAGTTCTTC. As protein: CAGGTSGPPRQFF.

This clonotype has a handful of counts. The CDR3 coding sequence is TGTGCCAGCAGCATAGACAGGTCATTAACCTACGAGCAGTACTTC. Its protein is CASSIDRSLTYEQYF. V and J are TRBV7-2 and TRBJ2-7, with a weak D call TRBD1 (6 bases). The V gene's germline CDR1 is SGHTA and CDR2 FQGNSA. V dropped 5 bases and J dropped 2 bases, with 16 bases sitting between them. CDR3 size: 15 residues.

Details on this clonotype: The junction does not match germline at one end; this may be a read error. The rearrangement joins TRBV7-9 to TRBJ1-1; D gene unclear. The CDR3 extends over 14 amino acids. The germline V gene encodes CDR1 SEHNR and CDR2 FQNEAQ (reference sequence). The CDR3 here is CASSLAQTNTEAFF. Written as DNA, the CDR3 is TGTGCCAGCAGCTTAGCGCAAACGAACACTGAGGCTTTCTTT.

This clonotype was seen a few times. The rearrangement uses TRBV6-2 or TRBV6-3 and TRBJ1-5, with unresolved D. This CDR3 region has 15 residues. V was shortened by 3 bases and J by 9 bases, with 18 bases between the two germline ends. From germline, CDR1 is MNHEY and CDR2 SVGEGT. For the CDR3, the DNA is TGTGCCAGCAGTTATTTGGCGGGCGGTCTGGTGCCCCAGCATTTT. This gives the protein CASSYLAGGLVPQHF.

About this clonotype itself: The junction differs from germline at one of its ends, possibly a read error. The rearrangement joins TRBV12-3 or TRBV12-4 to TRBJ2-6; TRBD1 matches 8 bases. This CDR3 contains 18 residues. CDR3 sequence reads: CAGSLARAGGIGTNVLTF. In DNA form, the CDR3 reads TGTGCCGGCAGTTTAGCGCGGGCAGGGGGCATTGGGACCAACGTCCTGACTTTC.

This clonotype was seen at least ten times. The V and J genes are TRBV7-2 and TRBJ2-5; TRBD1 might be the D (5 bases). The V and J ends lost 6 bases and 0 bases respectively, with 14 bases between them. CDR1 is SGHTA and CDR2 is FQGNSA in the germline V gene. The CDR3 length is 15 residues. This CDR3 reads CASSIEYRYQETQYF. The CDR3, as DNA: TGTGCCAGCAGTATTGAGTACAGGTACCAAGAGACCCAGTACTTC. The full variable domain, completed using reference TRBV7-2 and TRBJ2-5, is GAGVSQSPSNKVTEKGKDVELRCDPISGHTALYWYRQSLGQGLEFLIYFQGNSAPDKSGLPSDRFSAERTGGSVSTLTIQRTQQEDSAVYLCASSIEYRYQETQYFGPGTRLLVL.

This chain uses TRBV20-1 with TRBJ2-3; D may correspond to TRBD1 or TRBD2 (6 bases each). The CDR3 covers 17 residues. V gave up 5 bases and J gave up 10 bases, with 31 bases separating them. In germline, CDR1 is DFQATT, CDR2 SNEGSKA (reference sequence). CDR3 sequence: CSAHKGGSGPARVAQYF. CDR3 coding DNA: TGCAGTGCTCACAAGGGGGGCTCCGGACCCGCAAGAGTTGCGCAGTATTTT.

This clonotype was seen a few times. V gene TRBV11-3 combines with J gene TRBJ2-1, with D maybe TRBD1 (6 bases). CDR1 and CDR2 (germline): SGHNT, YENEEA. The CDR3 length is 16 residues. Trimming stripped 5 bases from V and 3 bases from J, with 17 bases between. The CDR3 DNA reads TGTGCCAGCAGCCCCGGGAAAGGGGGAGTCTACAATGAGCAGTTCTTC. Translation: CASSPGKGGVYNEQFF.

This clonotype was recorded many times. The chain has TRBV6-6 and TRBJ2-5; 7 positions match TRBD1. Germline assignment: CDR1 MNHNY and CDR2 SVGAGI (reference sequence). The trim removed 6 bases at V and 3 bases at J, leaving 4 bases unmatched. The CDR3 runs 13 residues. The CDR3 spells CASRVDREETQYF. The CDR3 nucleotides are TGTGCCAGCAGGGTCGACAGGGAAGAGACCCAGTACTTC.

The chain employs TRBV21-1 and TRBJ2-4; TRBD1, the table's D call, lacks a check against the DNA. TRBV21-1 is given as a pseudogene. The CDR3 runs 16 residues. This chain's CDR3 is CASSSIRDLAKNIQYF. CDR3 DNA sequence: TGTGCCAGCAGCTCCATCCGGGACCTAGCCAAAAACATTCAGTACTTC.

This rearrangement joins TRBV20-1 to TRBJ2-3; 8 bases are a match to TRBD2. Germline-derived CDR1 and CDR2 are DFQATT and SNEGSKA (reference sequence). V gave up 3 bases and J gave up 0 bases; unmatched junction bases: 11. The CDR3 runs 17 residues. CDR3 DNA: TGCAGTGCTAGGGGTAGCGGGGAACTAGCTAGCACAGATACGCAGTATTTT. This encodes CSARGSGELASTDTQYF.

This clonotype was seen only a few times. The CDR3: CASSSSRGKPYEQYF. In nucleotides, the CDR3 is TGTGCCAGCAGTTCGTCCAGGGGGAAGCCCTACGAGCAGTACTTC. This rearrangement joins TRBV27 to TRBJ2-7, with TRBD1 matching over 7 bases. After removal of 4 bases from V and 2 bases from J, the junction contained 8 bases not matched to a gene. The germline V gene encodes CDR1 MNHEY and CDR2 SMNVEV (reference sequence). CDR3 length: 15 residues.

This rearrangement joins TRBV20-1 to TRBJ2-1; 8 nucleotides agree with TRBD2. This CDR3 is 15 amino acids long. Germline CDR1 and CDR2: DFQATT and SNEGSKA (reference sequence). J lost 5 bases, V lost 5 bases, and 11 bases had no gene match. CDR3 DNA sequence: TGCAGTGCTCCCCGGGGGGGCGGAATCCACAATGAGCAGTTCTTC. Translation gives CSAPRGGGIHNEQFF.

The CDR3 DNA reads TGCGCCAGCAGCTTGGCCTCAGGGCCCCCCACAGATACGCAGTATTTT. It specifies CASSLASGPPTDTQYF. The gene calls are TRBV5-1 and TRBJ2-3; tentative D call: TRBD1 (5 bases). CDR1 SGHRS and CDR2 YFSETQ come from the germline V gene. Trimming stripped 0 bases from V and 2 bases from J, with 13 bases between. The CDR3 runs to 16 residues.